This TCR beta chain was recorded in a study of control samples from healthy donors and cancer patients. CDR3 size: 17 residues. Trimming cost V 2 bases and J 4 bases, with 17 bases left between them. Germline CDR1 and CDR2: LGHNT and FRNRAP. Here immunoSEQ multiplex PCR was the method, and the copy in TCRdb shows in-frame clones only, minus some. The sample consists of about 120,000 clones, about 93% of them appearing once. The sequenced sample was blood. The TCR was taken from a man younger than 45 in good health. This chain connects TRBV12-5 to TRBJ2-2; possible D gene TRBD1, 5 bases. In DNA form, the CDR3 reads TGTGCTAGTGGTTTGTGGGTGGGGCGAGGTAGCACCGGGGAGCTGTTTTTT. Translating gives CASGLWVGRGSTGELFF. Full variable domain (rest looked up from reference TRBV12-5 and TRBJ2-2): DARVTQTPRHKVTEMGQEVTMRCQPILGHNTVFWYRQTMMQGLELLAYFRNRAPLDDSGMPKDRFSAEMPDATLATLKIQPSEPRDSAVYFCASGLWVGRGSTGELFFGEGSRLTVL.